The entry that follows covers one TCR beta chain sequence. Antigen unknown. The sample is drawn from a study of shared clonotypes between healthy human individuals. Study-wide points: Clonotypes shared by all four donors outscored non-shared clonotypes in generation probability. Sampling was confined to blood; repertoires within tissues likely differ.

CDR3 length equals 16 residues. Germline lookup yields CDR1 SEHNR and CDR2 FQNEAQ (reference sequence). Germline trimming cut 3 bases from V and 4 bases from J; bases unmatched to any gene: 6. TCRdb keeps only in-frame clones here, not all; method: immunoSEQ multiplex PCR. The repertoire holds about 690,000 clones, with 80% to 95% as singletons. The authors combined CD45RO+ cells with CCR7-negative CD45RA+ TemRA cells as CD8 memory. This chain joins TRBV7-9 and TRBJ2-2; 9 bases agree with TRBD2. The sequenced sample was memory CD8+ T cells from PBMCs. Subset: CD45RO+ cells pooled with CCR7-negative TemRA cells. This TCR derives from a man younger than 35 in good health. Some clones in this sample may be carry-over from other donors' samples. This CDR3 is CASSFAGGRGTGELFF. The CDR3, as DNA: TGTGCCAGCAGCTTCGCGGGAGGGCGGGGCACCGGGGAGCTGTTTTTT.